Reported below is one T cell receptor beta chain. What this receptor recognizes is not known. There are no base qualities to consult, and no much larger clone falls within one base. The method behind the library was 5' RACE. The reads were generated on an Illumina HiSeq 2500. A second PCR of roughly 6 to 11 cycles was run with a J-beta primer mix and a sample-barcoded 5' primer. A template-switch 5' adaptor carrying 12 random nucleotides introduced a unique molecular identifier onto each TCR beta cDNA molecule. Each sample yielded at least 3 million CDR3-containing paired-end reads. First-strand cDNA synthesis was performed from all RNA using the Mint cDNA synthesis kit, with priming by a TRBC-specific oligonucleotide. After uracil-DNA glycosylase treatment, a first 18-cycle PCR used universal primers M1SS and BC2_uni_R on all cDNA. The authors' pipeline ran thus. For normalization, 1 million high-quality reads were randomly selected from each sample, with every read carrying a distinct molecular identifier. Instead of being binned into consensus sequences, reads that shared molecular identifiers were thrown out. MiTCR, with a Q25 quality threshold and the strictest error-elimination algorithm, was used for CDR3 identification, clonotype clustering and error correction. Lower-bound total TCR beta diversity was estimated with a nonparametric unseen species model using Euler transformation. The public sequencing data were trimmed at Q25 with fastp and processed into clonotypes with MiXCR by TCRdb, which kept only in-frame beta chains. Each entry merges the rows of one CDR3 protein and shows their most common DNA and genes. The V and J calls were determined by TCRdb, not by the authors. Across this sample there are hundreds of thousands of distinct CDR3 sequences, with less than 70% seen only once. Roughly two fifths of the sample is taken by the ten largest.

Systemically healthy Caucasian individuals from Russia, 39 in total and aged about 6 to 95 years, were included as donors. Each donor gave roughly 9 milliliters of peripheral blood, drawn into EDTA-treated Vacutainer tubes. Ficoll-Paque density-gradient centrifugation was used to isolate PBMCs, with at least 7 million obtained per sample. Trizol reagent was used to extract total RNA from the PBMCs, yielding at least 5 micrograms per sample. For every donor, flow cytometry on a PBMC aliquot measured the percentage of naive CD45RAhigh/CD27high T cells. The data derive from a study of blood T cells in healthy people across ages (dated by TCRdb to about 2015). About the investigation overall: In model experiments, roughly one uniquely barcoded TCR beta cDNA molecule per two T cells was captured by template switching. Donors of different ages were randomly distributed across sequencing lanes to avoid experimental bias. Four age groups were formed from the donors: young (average approximately 15 years), middle-aged (around 40), aged (about 68) and long-lived (less than 85). Age-related changes in TCR beta repertoire diversity were measured in the study by deep sequencing normalized with unique cDNA molecular identifiers. For two donors (one aged 18 to 30 and one aged 80 or older), the study analyzed two additional independent replicas of 1 million unique cDNA reads from the same blood draw.

The CDR3, cysteine through phenylalanine, is 13 amino acids long. The DNA shown is the 39-base CDR3, in frame from base 1. Here V drops 6 bases and J drops 5 bases, and the junction holds 4 bases not matched to any gene. Study-wide findings and limitations: As age increased, observed TCR beta diversity per million T cells dropped in a roughly linear way, and a significant reduction was already evident by age about 40. Estimates of total diversity based on one million sequenced T cells were regarded as lower bounds and as underestimates. The percentage of naive T cells measured by flow cytometry correlated strongly with observed TCR beta diversity. The CMV infection status of donors was not known, potentially confounding age-related changes in expanded clonotypes. Because profiling used bulk unsorted PBMCs, naive and antigen-experienced compartments could not be compared conclusively. Compared with the aged group, more naive CD4+ T cells, fewer expanded clones and increased TCR diversity were shown by the long-lived group, suggesting age selection.

This receptor chain uses TRBV12-3 or TRBV12-4 and TRBJ2-5; 9 bases in the middle match TRBD2. Sequencing used blood. The receptor was isolated from a man aged 80 or over in good health. The nucleotides are TGTGCCAGCAGGATAGCGGGAGTGGAGACCCAGTACTTC. Its protein product is CASRIAGVETQYF.